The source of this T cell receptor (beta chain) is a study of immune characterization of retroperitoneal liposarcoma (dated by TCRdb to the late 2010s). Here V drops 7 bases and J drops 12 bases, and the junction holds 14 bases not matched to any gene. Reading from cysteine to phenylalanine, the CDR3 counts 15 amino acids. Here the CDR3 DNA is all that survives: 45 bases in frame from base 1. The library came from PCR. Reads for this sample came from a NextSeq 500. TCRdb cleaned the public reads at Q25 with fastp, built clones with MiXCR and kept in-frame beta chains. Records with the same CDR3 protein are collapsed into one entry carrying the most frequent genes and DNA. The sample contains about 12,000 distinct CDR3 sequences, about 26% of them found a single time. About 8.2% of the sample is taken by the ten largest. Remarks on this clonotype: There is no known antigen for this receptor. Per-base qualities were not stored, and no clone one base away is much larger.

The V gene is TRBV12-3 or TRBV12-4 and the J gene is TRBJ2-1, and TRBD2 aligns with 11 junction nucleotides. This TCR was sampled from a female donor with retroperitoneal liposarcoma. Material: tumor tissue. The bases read TGTGCCAGCACCATAGCGGGAGGGCCGGGTTATACGCAGTTCTTC. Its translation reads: CASTIAGGPGYTQFF.